These 2 T cell receptor beta chains originate from one sample sequenced in a study of T cell responses to AZD1222 COVID-19 vaccine. The repertoire was sequenced with immunoSEQ multiplex PCR; TCRdb's copy has only in-frame clones and lacks some. The sample records more than 110,000 clones, around 88% being singletons. This specimen was peripheral blood, taken on day 0 of AZD1222 vaccination. The receptors stem from an adult in good health.

The chain recombines TRBV7-9 with TRBJ2-1; 7 bases are shared with TRBD2. Trimming at V came to 4 bases and at J to 6 bases, leaving 15 bases not matched to a gene. Germline CDR1 and CDR2: SEHNR and FQNEAQ (reference sequence). This CDR3 region has 17 residues. This CDR3 reads CASSSPTRSGKSNEQFF. The CDR3 nucleotides read TGTGCCAGCAGCTCCCCCACAAGAAGCGGGAAGTCCAATGAGCAGTTCTTC.

The rearrangement joins TRBV9 to TRBJ2-7; 11 bases are shared with TRBD2. The junction had 3 bases not matched to a gene; V was cut back by 0 bases and J by 4 bases. CDR3 length: 15 amino acids. In germline, CDR1 is SGDLS, CDR2 YYNGEE. The CDR3 bases are TGTGCCAGCAGCGTAGCACTAGCGGGAGTGTACGAGCAGTACTTC. The encoded protein is CASSVALAGVYEQYF.